This is a list of T cell receptor beta chains from one sample in a study of blood T cell repertoires in COVID-19. TCRdb's table, derived via immunoSEQ multiplex PCR, lists solely in-frame clones and lacks some. The sample contains 140,000 or so clones, 70% to 90% of which appear only once. Sequenced: peripheral blood. All receptors come from a woman of 80 years or more with acute or convalescent COVID-19. CDR3s include the opening cysteine and the closing phenylalanine or tryptophan. The D gene is left open where the match is weak. Expanded clones get a size class; other rows say once, few or many, or leave the size out.

V gene: TRBV5-5; clone size: .; D gene: .; J gene: TRBJ1-5; CDR3 protein: CASSLQLFSNQPQHF; CDR3 DNA: TGTGCCAGCAGCTTACAGTTATTTAGCAATCAGCCCCAGCATTTT
V gene: TRBV6-1; clone size: once; D gene: TRBD1; J gene: TRBJ1-2; CDR3 protein: CASSEGFWTGEGYTF; CDR3 DNA: TGTGCCAGCAGTGAAGGGTTTTGGACAGGGGAGGGCTACACCTTC
V gene: TRBV19; clone size: .; D gene: .; J gene: TRBJ1-3; CDR3 protein: CASSSGGSGNTIYF; CDR3 DNA: TGTGCCAGTAGTAGCGGGGGCTCTGGAAACACCATATATTTT
V gene: TRBV19; clone size: .; D gene: .; J gene: TRBJ2-2; CDR3 protein: CASSIKRGTGGELFF; CDR3 DNA: TGTGCCAGTAGTATTAAAAGGGGGACGGGCGGGGAGCTGTTTTTT
V gene: TRBV2; clone size: .; D gene: .; J gene: TRBJ2-3; CDR3 protein: CASGLRTASTDTQYF; CDR3 DNA: TGTGCCAGCGGTCTACGGACAGCTAGCACAGATACGCAGTATTTT
V gene: TRBV2; clone size: .; D gene: .; J gene: TRBJ1-2; CDR3 protein: CASNPANYGYTF; CDR3 DNA: TGTGCCAGCAACCCAGCTAACTATGGCTACACCTTC
V gene: TRBV9; clone size: .; D gene: TRBD2; J gene: TRBJ2-1; CDR3 protein: CASSLSSGSYNEQFF; CDR3 DNA: TGTGCCAGCAGCCTCTCTAGCGGCTCCTACAATGAGCAGTTCTTC
V gene: TRBV5-1; clone size: .; D gene: .; J gene: TRBJ1-2; CDR3 protein: CASSLGLTGYGYTF; CDR3 DNA: TGCGCCAGCAGCCTAGGATTAACGGGCTATGGCTACACCTTC
V gene: TRBV7-2; clone size: .; D gene: .; J gene: TRBJ1-2; CDR3 protein: CASSLGGNYGYTF; CDR3 DNA: TGTGCCAGCAGCTTAGGAGGGAATTATGGCTACACCTTC
V gene: TRBV11-2; clone size: few; D gene: .; J gene: TRBJ1-2; CDR3 protein: CASSQTGYGYTF; CDR3 DNA: TGTGCCAGCAGCCAGACAGGCTATGGCTACACCTTC
V gene: TRBV30; clone size: .; D gene: TRBD1; J gene: TRBJ2-7; CDR3 protein: CAWSVTGAPNEQYF; CDR3 DNA: TGTGCCTGGAGTGTCACAGGGGCTCCAAATGAGCAGTACTTC
V gene: TRBV30; clone size: .; D gene: .; J gene: TRBJ1-6; CDR3 protein: CATEGLGYSPLHF; CDR3 DNA: TGTGCCACAGAGGGTCTCGGATATTCACCCCTCCACTTT
V gene: TRBV27; clone size: few; D gene: .; J gene: TRBJ1-2; CDR3 protein: CASSPGHSGGGYTF; CDR3 DNA: TGTGCCAGCAGTCCAGGACACTCAGGTGGTGGCTACACCTTC
V gene: TRBV9; clone size: once; D gene: TRBD1; J gene: TRBJ1-6; CDR3 protein: CASSAGTGDSPLHF; CDR3 DNA: TGTGCCAGCAGCGCCGGGACAGGGGATTCACCCCTCCACTTT
V gene: TRBV5-1; clone size: once; D gene: TRBD1; J gene: TRBJ2-7; CDR3 protein: CASSFPGTGGIEQYF; CDR3 DNA: TGCGCCAGCAGCTTTCCCGGGACAGGGGGCATAGAGCAGTACTTC
V gene: TRBV2; clone size: .; D gene: .; J gene: TRBJ2-7; CDR3 protein: CASSEDRGAYEQYF; CDR3 DNA: TGTGCCAGCAGTGAAGACCGGGGAGCCTACGAGCAGTACTTC
V gene: TRBV7-9; clone size: few; D gene: .; J gene: TRBJ1-1; CDR3 protein: CASSLSRTANTEAFF; CDR3 DNA: TGTGCCAGCAGCTTATCCCGGACAGCGAACACTGAAGCTTTCTTT
V gene: TRBV13; clone size: .; D gene: .; J gene: TRBJ2-3; CDR3 protein: CASSLGRGGASNTQYF; CDR3 DNA: TGTGCCAGCAGCTTAGGCCGAGGGGGGGCCTCGAATACGCAGTATTTT
V gene: TRBV20-1; clone size: .; D gene: .; J gene: TRBJ2-7; CDR3 protein: CSARNSYEQYF; CDR3 DNA: TGCAGTGCTAGGAATAGCTACGAGCAGTACTTC
V gene: TRBV30; clone size: .; D gene: TRBD1; J gene: TRBJ1-1; CDR3 protein: CAWGQGNTEAFF; CDR3 DNA: TGTGCCTGGGGACAGGGGAACACTGAAGCTTTCTTT
V gene: TRBV4-2; clone size: .; D gene: .; J gene: TRBJ1-1; CDR3 protein: CASSQDRGGASTEAFF; CDR3 DNA: TGTGCCAGCAGCCAAGATCGGGGGGGGGCTAGCACTGAAGCTTTCTTT
V gene: TRBV5-1; clone size: few; D gene: .; J gene: TRBJ2-1; CDR3 protein: CASSLASDEQFF; CDR3 DNA: TGCGCCAGCAGCTTGGCTAGCGATGAGCAGTTCTTC
V gene: TRBV21-1; clone size: .; D gene: .; J gene: TRBJ2-7; CDR3 protein: CASSKGSGQGSHEQYF; CDR3 DNA: TGTGCCAGCAGCAAAGGGAGCGGACAGGGTTCGCACGAGCAGTACTTC
V gene: TRBV19; clone size: .; D gene: TRBD2; J gene: TRBJ2-3; CDR3 protein: CASKGGGAAPSTDTQYF; CDR3 DNA: TGTGCCAGTAAGGGCGGGGGGGCGGCCCCTAGCACAGATACGCAGTATTTT
V gene: TRBV7-2; clone size: .; D gene: .; J gene: TRBJ1-4; CDR3 protein: CASSLDEGREKLFF; CDR3 DNA: TGTGCCAGCAGCTTAGACGAGGGTCGTGAAAAACTGTTTTTT
V gene: TRBV3-1/TRBV3-2; clone size: .; D gene: TRBD1; J gene: TRBJ1-2; CDR3 protein: CASSPGQGESGGYTF; CDR3 DNA: TGTGCCAGCAGCCCGGGACAGGGAGAATCGGGCGGCTACACCTTC
V gene: TRBV5-4; clone size: .; D gene: TRBD1; J gene: TRBJ2-7; CDR3 protein: CASSLGTGRSYEQYF; CDR3 DNA: TGTGCCAGCAGCTTGGGGACAGGGCGCTCCTACGAGCAGTACTTC
V gene: TRBV7-6; clone size: .; D gene: TRBD1; J gene: TRBJ1-5; CDR3 protein: CASSPTGGIGQPQHF; CDR3 DNA: TGTGCCAGCAGCCCGACAGGGGGGATTGGTCAGCCCCAGCATTTT
V gene: TRBV6-2/TRBV6-3; clone size: .; D gene: .; J gene: TRBJ2-7; CDR3 protein: CASSTLEVWAYEQYF; CDR3 DNA: TGTGCCAGCAGTACGTTGGAGGTCTGGGCGTACGAGCAGTACTTC
V gene: TRBV18; clone size: .; D gene: .; J gene: TRBJ1-4; CDR3 protein: CASSIGVGEKLFF; CDR3 DNA: TGTGCCAGCTCAATCGGGGTCGGTGAAAAACTGTTTTTT
V gene: TRBV19; clone size: .; D gene: .; J gene: TRBJ2-7; CDR3 protein: CASSIEVGYEQYF; CDR3 DNA: TGTGCCAGTAGTATTGAGGTGGGCTACGAGCAGTACTTC
V gene: TRBV27; clone size: .; D gene: .; J gene: TRBJ2-7; CDR3 protein: CASRRLSNPYEQYF; CDR3 DNA: TGTGCCAGCAGGAGACTCAGTAACCCCTACGAGCAGTACTTC
V gene: TRBV2; clone size: .; D gene: .; J gene: TRBJ1-6; CDR3 protein: CASSGSGQSNSPLHF; CDR3 DNA: TGTGCCAGCAGTGGTTCAGGACAGTCTAATTCACCCCTCCACTTT
V gene: TRBV18; clone size: .; D gene: .; J gene: TRBJ1-1; CDR3 protein: CASSPKGSGEHTEAFF; CDR3 DNA: TGTGCCAGCTCACCAAAGGGGTCGGGGGAGCACACTGAAGCTTTCTTT
V gene: TRBV5-1; clone size: .; D gene: TRBD1; J gene: TRBJ1-4; CDR3 protein: CASSPGAGTGLEKLFF; CDR3 DNA: TGCGCCAGCAGCCCGGGTGCCGGGACAGGGTTAGAAAAACTGTTTTTT
V gene: TRBV7-6; clone size: .; D gene: TRBD1; J gene: TRBJ1-1; CDR3 protein: CASSPGQGTNTEAFF; CDR3 DNA: TGTGCCAGCAGCCCGGGACAGGGGACGAACACTGAAGCTTTCTTT
V gene: TRBV12-3/TRBV12-4; clone size: few; D gene: .; J gene: TRBJ1-1; CDR3 protein: CASSSYPGTEAFF; CDR3 DNA: TGTGCCAGCAGTTCGTACCCCGGGACTGAAGCTTTCTTT